What follows is one TCR beta chain and its context. Its antigen is not known. This record comes from a study of post-analysis software for immune sequencing data. Study outcomes and limitations: In multiple sclerosis, normalized Chao1 diversity was significantly below that of controls. Among roughly five TRBV segments more frequent in patients than controls were TRBV5-6, TRBV5-1 and TRBV20-1.

In germline, CDR1 is SNHLY, CDR2 FYNNEI. The CDR3 is 13 residues long. The V gene lost 0 bases and the J gene lost 9 bases, with 6 bases spanning the gap. Prepared TCR beta cDNA libraries contained unique molecular identifiers. TCRdb re-called the PCR reads with MiXCR, one entry per CDR3 protein. This sample has about 620,000 distinct CDR3 sequences, with about 40% found just once. The TCR comes from a girl aged 5-17 years with multiple sclerosis. Sequences were obtained from blood. V is TRBV2 and J is TRBJ1-6; D is unclear. CDR3 DNA sequence: TGTGCCAGCAGTGAAGCCCCAGGTTCACCCCTCCACTTT. Protein product: CASSEAPGSPLHF.